The clone carrying this TCR beta chain was seen at least ten times. Its antigen is as yet unknown. This record belongs to a study of breast tumors, draining lymph nodes, adjacent tissues. The study, taken as a whole, reports: Tumor repertoires ranked between lymph nodes and nontumor tissue in diversity, with V and J gene preferences.

The lymph nodes were axillary draining lymph nodes from breast cancer patients. TCRdb reprocessed the multiplex PCR reads with MiXCR, giving one entry per CDR3 protein. The sample comprises about 110,000 distinct CDR3 sequences, about 31% of which are singletons, and approximately 5% rests with the top ten. This CDR3 is 14 amino acids long. With 1 base removed from V and 6 bases from J, the gap between germline ends came to 10 bases. Looked up from germline, CDR1 is KGHDR and CDR2 is SFDVKD. The sequence was collected from a female donor with breast cancer. Some clones in this sample may be carry-over from other donors' samples. The chain employs TRBV24-1 and TRBJ2-3, with D hard to call. The source material was axillary lymph node tissue. The CDR3 spells CATSDLSLSDTQYF. The CDR3 DNA reads as TGTGCCACCAGTGATTTATCCCTGTCTGATACGCAGTATTTT.